This T cell receptor beta chain was found in a study of radiation and T cells in renal cell carcinoma. Overall study results and limits: Top tumor clonotypes rose in blood 2 weeks post-radiation, then contracted.

Time point denoted: baseline pretreatment blood. Treatment in this sample: 15 Gy SBRT to primary tumor, nephrectomy 4 weeks later. The CDR3 runs to 14 residues. V gave up 0 bases and J gave up 5 bases, with 11 bases separating them. Looked up from germline, CDR1 is LGHNA and CDR2 is YSLEER. This table comes from immunoSEQ multiplex PCR, and its TCRdb copy is limited to in-frame clones, with some not included. The sample includes about 61,000 clones, 60% to 85% seen only once; the top ten take 7.3%. Turning to this clone: Antigen unknown.

The sample in question was blood, obtained from a patient whose treatment included radiotherapy and nephrectomy. The genes are TRBV4-3 and TRBJ2-7, with a weak D call TRBD2 (6 bases). This receptor was obtained from a man aged 55 to 70 with renal cell carcinoma. The CDR3 reads CASSQEGGFDEQYF. For the CDR3, the DNA is TGCGCCAGCAGCCAAGAAGGAGGGTTCGACGAGCAGTACTTC.